A single sample is the source of the 27 T cell receptor beta chains below, sequenced in a study of blood T cell repertoires in COVID-19. Data came from immunoSEQ multiplex PCR; TCRdb stores just in-frame clones and leaves some out. The table includes tens of thousands of clones, approximately 80% detected once. Sequenced input: PBMCs or T cells enriched from blood (not recorded which). The source is a woman in her thirties or forties with acute COVID-19.

J is TRBJ2-5 and V is TRBV9; 10 nucleotides agree with TRBD1. V gave up 3 bases and J gave up 2 bases; unmatched junction bases: 7. The CDR3 sequence is 16 residues long. Germline V gene sequence: CDR1 SGDLS, CDR2 YYNGEE. The CDR3 sequence: CASSASGTGEQETQYF. CDR3 nucleotide sequence: TGTGCCAGCAGCGCATCCGGGACAGGGGAACAAGAGACCCAGTACTTC.

This chain uses TRBV14 with TRBJ1-4; perhaps TRBD1 as D (5 bases). This CDR3 is built from 16 residues. The germline V and J ends were trimmed by 0 bases and 6 bases, with 14 bases remaining between them. Germline CDR1 and CDR2: SGHDN and FVKESK. The CDR3 is CASSQDVQAGHEKLFF. The CDR3, as DNA: TGTGCCAGCAGCCAAGATGTACAGGCCGGTCATGAAAAACTGTTTTTT.

V gene TRBV13 combines with J gene TRBJ1-1; TRBD1 might be the D (6 bases). CDR1 PRHDT and CDR2 FYEKMQ come from the germline V gene (reference sequence). Between the trimmed V and J ends, which lost 4 bases and 1 base, there was a span of 13 bases. The CDR3 covers 15 residues. CDR3 DNA: TGTGCCAGCAGCTCCGCGGACAGTTCGAACACTGAAGCTTTCTTT. Translating gives CASSSADSSNTEAFF.

V is TRBV5-1 and J is TRBJ1-1; 7 nucleotides line up with TRBD1. Germline lookup yields CDR1 SGHRS and CDR2 YFSETQ. J gave up 1 base and V 4 bases, and 4 bases lay outside the gene matches. The CDR3 extends over 14 amino acids. As DNA, the CDR3 is TGCGCCAGCAGCCTCGGGACAGCGAACACTGAAGCTTTCTTT. Protein product: CASSLGTANTEAFF.

This chain links TRBV3-1 (or the pseudogene TRBV3-2) with TRBJ2-5; 10 positions match TRBD2. J gave up 4 bases and V 3 bases, and 5 bases lay outside the gene matches. The germline CDR1 and CDR2 sequences are LGHDT and YNNKEL (reference sequence). This CDR3 region has 15 residues. CDR3 sequence reads: CASSHGTSELETQYF. The DNA for the CDR3 is TGTGCCAGCAGCCACGGGACTAGCGAACTAGAGACCCAGTACTTC.

This sequence joins TRBV2 and TRBJ2-3; weak D call: TRBD2 (5 bases). CDR3 length: 17 amino acids. With 2 bases removed from V and 6 bases from J, the gap between germline ends came to 21 bases. The germline gives CDR1 SNHLY, CDR2 FYNNEI. The CDR3 DNA is TGTGCCAGCAGTGAATTGGTCCCCGAGGGATTAGGGGATACGCAGTATTTT. Translation: CASSELVPEGLGDTQYF.

The V call is TRBV6-5, the J call TRBJ1-6, with D maybe TRBD1 (6 bases). Per germline, CDR1 MNHEY and CDR2 SVGAGI. This CDR3 is built from 15 residues. V lost 2 bases and J 8 bases, leaving 13 bases between the germline ends. The CDR3 DNA sequence: TGTGCCAGCAGTTACACGTGGACAGCAGATTCACCCCTCCACTTT. Protein product: CASSYTWTADSPLHF.

J is TRBJ2-5 and V is TRBV9; TRBD1 matches at 9 bases. Germline V CDR1 and CDR2: SGDLS, YYNGEE. V was clipped by 3 bases and J by 2 bases; unmatched bases: 8. This CDR3 is built from 16 residues. The DNA of the CDR3 is TGTGCCAGCAGCGACCCGGGACAGGGCCATCAAGAGACCCAGTACTTC. Translation gives CASSDPGQGHQETQYF.

This clone was picked up a small number of times. The J gene is TRBJ1-5, the V gene TRBV10-2, with a tentative D call TRBD1 (6 bases). The CDR3 is made up of 17 amino acids. Germline loops: CDR1 WSHSY, CDR2 SAAADI. V was cut by 2 bases and J by 0 bases, with 14 bases left in between. CDR3 coding DNA: TGCGCCAGCAGTGAGATCCTGGCAGGGGCTAGCAATCAGCCCCAGCATTTT. Translating gives CASSEILAGASNQPQHF.

The chain recombines TRBV7-2 with TRBJ1-2; the D is unclear. The CDR3 runs 13 residues. V was pared by 1 base and J by 2 bases, with 5 bases between. Germline V lookup: CDR1 SGHTA, CDR2 FQGNSA. The CDR3 protein is CASSLVANYGYTF. CDR3 bases: TGTGCCAGCAGCTTAGTCGCGAACTATGGCTACACCTTC.

The V call is TRBV10-3, the J call TRBJ2-1; the match to TRBD2 covers 9 bases. The germline CDR1 and CDR2 sequences are ENHRY and SYGVKD. The CDR3 length is 11 residues. The J segment lost 8 bases and the V segment lost 11 bases, leaving 4 bases of the junction unmatched. The CDR3 loop is CAAGLADEQFF. The DNA for the CDR3 is TGTGCCGCGGGACTAGCTGATGAGCAGTTCTTC.

This clone was counted once. This chain uses TRBV7-9 with TRBJ1-5; 8 nucleotides line up with TRBD1. V gave up 1 base and J gave up 0 bases; unmatched junction bases: 11. The germline gives CDR1 SEHNR, CDR2 FQNEAQ (reference sequence). The CDR3 is 19 amino acids. CDR3 residues: CASSLGRDRPWGSNQPQHF. CDR3 nucleotide sequence: TGTGCCAGCAGCTTAGGAAGGGACAGGCCGTGGGGTAGCAATCAGCCCCAGCATTTT.

This clone was found a few times. Other DNA sequences from this sample encode an identical CDR3 as well. The CDR3 loop reads CASSLGRNEQFF. The CDR3 bases are TGTGCCAGCAGCTTAGGGCGGAATGAGCAGTTCTTC. The chain uses TRBV7-9 and TRBJ2-1, with D hard to call. This CDR3 comprises 12 residues. V lost 1 base and J 7 bases, leaving 5 bases between the germline ends. Germline CDR1 reads SEHNR; CDR2 reads FQNEAQ (reference sequence).

CDR3 in DNA: TGTGCCAGCAGCCCCCCGGGGGGGCCTGGTTCACCCCTCCACTTT. Translation: CASSPPGGPGSPLHF. This chain joins TRBV27 and TRBJ1-6; a possible D gene is TRBD1 (6 bases). The germline CDR1 and CDR2 sequences are MNHEY and SMNVEV (reference sequence). The V gene lost 6 bases and the J gene lost 9 bases, with 18 bases spanning the gap. This CDR3 has 15 amino acids.

A single count supports this clone. The gene calls are TRBV11-2 and TRBJ2-4, with a weak D call TRBD2 (6 bases). The ends were cut back, 3 bases at V and 0 bases at J, with 9 bases in the middle. The CDR3 runs to 15 residues. Germline V CDR1 and CDR2: SGHAT, FQNNGV. The CDR3 spells CASSFGGIAKNIQYF. The CDR3 nucleotides read TGTGCCAGCAGCTTTGGAGGGATAGCCAAAAACATTCAGTACTTC.

This chain connects TRBV28 to TRBJ2-3; possible D gene TRBD1, 6 bases. The CDR3 length is 14 residues. Germline V gene data show CDR1 as MDHEN and CDR2 as SYDVKM. Trimming took off 6 bases at V and 1 base at J, with 11 bases between the two ends. Here the CDR3 reads CASSLPGGTDTQYF. The DNA of the CDR3 is TGTGCCAGCAGCCTGCCAGGGGGCACAGATACGCAGTATTTT. Full variable domain (outside the CDR3, taken from reference TRBV28 and TRBJ2-3): DVKVTQSSRYLVKRTGEKVFLECVQDMDHENMFWYRQDPGLGLRLIYFSYDVKMKEKGDIPEGYSVSREKKERFSLILESASTNQTSMYLCASSLPGGTDTQYFGPGTRLTVL.

The chain employs TRBV7-9 and TRBJ2-7; TRBD2 aligns across 8 bases. CDR1 and CDR2 from the germline V gene are SEHNR and FQNEAQ (reference sequence). After removal of 1 base from V and 5 bases from J, the junction contained 7 bases not matched to a gene. The CDR3 is 15 amino acids. Written as DNA, the CDR3 is TGTGCCAGCAGCTTAGGTGAGCGGGGGTTCGACGAGCAGTACTTC. It specifies CASSLGERGFDEQYF.

This clone appeared once. CDR3 sequence reads: CATARVATGANVLTF. DNA of the CDR3: TGTGCCACCGCACGGGTCGCTACCGGGGCCAACGTCCTGACTTTC. V and J are TRBV27 and TRBJ2-6; D gene uncertain. The germline gives CDR1 MNHEY, CDR2 SMNVEV (reference sequence). This CDR3 is 15 amino acids long. Trimming pared 10 bases from V and 4 bases from J, leaving 17 bases between.

The chain is built from TRBV7-8 and TRBJ2-3, with TRBD2 matching over 12 bases. Per the germline V gene, CDR1 is SGHVS and CDR2 is FQNEAQ. V dropped 7 bases and J dropped 4; count of bases not matched to a gene: 6. This CDR3 spans 15 amino acids. This CDR3 reads CASTLAGGAPDTQYF. The CDR3 DNA follows: TGTGCCAGCACCCTAGCGGGGGGGGCACCAGATACGCAGTATTTT. The entire variable domain, with the rest obtained from reference TRBV7-8 and TRBJ2-3, is as follows: GAGVSQSPRYKVAKRGQDVALRCDPISGHVSLFWYQQALGQGPEFLTYFQNEAQLDKSGLPSDRFFAERPEGSVSTLKIQRTQQEDSAVYLCASTLAGGAPDTQYFGPGTRLTVL.

The sample holds one count of this clone. The chain links TRBV24-1 to TRBJ2-5; D might be TRBD1 (5 bases). Trimming shortened V by 4 bases and J by 4 bases, and 18 bases separated the two germline ends. This CDR3 has 16 residues. Germline loops: CDR1 KGHDR, CDR2 SFDVKD. The CDR3 nucleotides are TGTGCCACCAGTGAAGGTGGGCTCAGGGCAATAGAGACCCAGTACTTC. Its translation: CATSEGGLRAIETQYF.

The V gene is TRBV27, the J gene TRBJ2-3; 8 bases line up with TRBD1. Germline CDR1 and CDR2: MNHEY and SMNVEV (reference sequence). J lost 1 base, V lost 2 bases, and 8 bases had no gene match. This CDR3 region has 17 residues. CDR3 sequence reads: CASSLGRGPAGTDTQYF. CDR3 bases: TGTGCCAGCAGTTTAGGCAGGGGGCCTGCTGGCACAGATACGCAGTATTTT.

This clone came up once. This chain joins TRBV24-1 and TRBJ2-2; 10 nucleotides align to TRBD2. V lost 3 bases and J lost 1; bases outside the gene matches: 7. Germline values: CDR1 KGHDR, CDR2 SFDVKD. The CDR3 covers 18 residues. The CDR3 region is CATSDRSGRVMNTGELFF. CDR3 DNA: TGTGCCACCAGTGATCGAAGCGGGAGGGTCATGAACACCGGGGAGCTGTTTTTT.

This rearrangement joins TRBV19 to TRBJ1-5, with D maybe TRBD1 (5 bases). CDR1 LNHDA and CDR2 SQIVND come from the germline V gene (reference sequence). V dropped 2 bases and J dropped 6 bases, with 20 bases sitting between them. The CDR3 has 17 amino acids. The CDR3 DNA is TGTGCCAGTAGTATATGGGTGCGCGGGGCAAACCTTCAGCCCCAGCATTTT. It translates to CASSIWVRGANLQPQHF.

V is TRBV12-3 or TRBV12-4 and J is TRBJ2-7; maybe TRBD2 (5 bases). This CDR3 has 13 amino acids. Trimming left V 3 bases short and J 3 bases short, with 9 bases between. The CDR3 region is CASSLGRHYEQYF. The DNA for the CDR3 is TGTGCCAGCAGTTTGGGGAGACACTACGAGCAGTACTTC.

The rearrangement uses TRBV28 and TRBJ2-3; 9 bases line up with TRBD2. V gave up 2 bases and J gave up 4 bases; unmatched junction bases: 7. The CDR3 sequence is 16 residues long. Germline loops: CDR1 MDHEN, CDR2 SYDVKM. This chain's CDR3 is CASSLGDGTSPDTQYF. The CDR3, as DNA: TGTGCCAGCAGTTTAGGAGACGGGACTAGCCCAGATACGCAGTATTTT.

V gene TRBV28 combines with J gene TRBJ2-7, with 7 bases aligning to TRBD1. The CDR3 runs 13 residues. V was pared by 6 bases and J by 4 bases, with 6 bases of the junction left unmatched. CDR1 and CDR2 (germline): MDHEN, SYDVKM. This CDR3 reads CASRGTDEYEQYF. In DNA form, the CDR3 reads TGTGCCAGCAGGGGGACAGATGAGTACGAGCAGTACTTC.

The chain has TRBV4-1 and TRBJ2-3; 8 bases match TRBD1. J was trimmed by 3 bases and V by 1 base; bases with no gene match: 9. The germline V gene encodes CDR1 MGHRA and CDR2 YSYEKL. The CDR3 contains 17 residues. CDR3 loop: CASSQGFGTGRTDTQYF. CDR3 nucleotides: TGCGCCAGCAGCCAAGGTTTCGGGACAGGTCGAACAGATACGCAGTATTTT.